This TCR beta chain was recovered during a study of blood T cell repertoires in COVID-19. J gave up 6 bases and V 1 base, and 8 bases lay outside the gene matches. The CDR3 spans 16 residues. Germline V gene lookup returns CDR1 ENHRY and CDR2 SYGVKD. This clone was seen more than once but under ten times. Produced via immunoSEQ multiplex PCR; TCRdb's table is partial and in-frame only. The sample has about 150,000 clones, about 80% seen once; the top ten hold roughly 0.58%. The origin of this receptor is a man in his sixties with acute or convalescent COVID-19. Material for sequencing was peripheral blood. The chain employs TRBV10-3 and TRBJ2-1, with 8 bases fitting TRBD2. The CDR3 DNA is TGTGCCATCAGTGAGTGGGACGGGGGGGCAACCAATGAGCAGTTCTTC. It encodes CAISEWDGGATNEQFF.